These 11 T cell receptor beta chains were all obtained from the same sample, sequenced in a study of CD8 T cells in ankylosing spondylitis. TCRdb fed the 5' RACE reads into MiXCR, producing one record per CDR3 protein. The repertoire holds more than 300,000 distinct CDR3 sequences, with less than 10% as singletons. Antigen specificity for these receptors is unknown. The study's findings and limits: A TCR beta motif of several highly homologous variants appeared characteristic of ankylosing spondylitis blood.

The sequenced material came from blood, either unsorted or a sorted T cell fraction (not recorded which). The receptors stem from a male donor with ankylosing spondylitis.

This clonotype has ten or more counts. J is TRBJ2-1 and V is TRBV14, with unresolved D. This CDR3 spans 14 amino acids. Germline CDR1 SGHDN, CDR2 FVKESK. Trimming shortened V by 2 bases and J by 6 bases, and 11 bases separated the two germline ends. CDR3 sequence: CASSQRAGPNEQFF. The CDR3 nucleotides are TGTGCCAGCAGCCAAAGGGCTGGCCCCAATGAGCAGTTCTTC. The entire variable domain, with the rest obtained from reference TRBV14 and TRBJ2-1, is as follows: EAGVTQFPSHSVIEKGQTVTLRCDPISGHDNLYWYRRVMGKEIKFLLHFVKESKQDESGMPNNRFLAERTGGTYSTLKVQPAELEDSGVYFCASSQRAGPNEQFFGPGTRLTVL.

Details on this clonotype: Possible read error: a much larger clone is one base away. The CDR3 nucleotides are TGCAGCGCCGCGGGACAGCCCAACTATGGCTACACCTTC. Amino acids: CSAAGQPNYGYTF. This chain connects TRBV29-1 to TRBJ1-2; TRBD1 matches at 7 bases. The CDR3 has 13 residues. Looked up from germline, CDR1 is SQVTM and CDR2 is ANQGSEA. The junction had 7 bases not matched to a gene; V was cut back by 7 bases and J by 2 bases.

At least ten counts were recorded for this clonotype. The CDR3 reads CSAPPDRGLGETQYF. CDR3 DNA: TGCAGTGCTCCCCCGGACAGGGGGCTTGGAGAGACCCAGTACTTC. The chain is built from TRBV20-1 and TRBJ2-5, with 11 nucleotides matching TRBD1. In germline, CDR1 is DFQATT, CDR2 SNEGSKA (reference sequence). The CDR3 has 15 residues. With V trimmed by 5 bases and J by 4 bases, 9 bases remained unmatched.

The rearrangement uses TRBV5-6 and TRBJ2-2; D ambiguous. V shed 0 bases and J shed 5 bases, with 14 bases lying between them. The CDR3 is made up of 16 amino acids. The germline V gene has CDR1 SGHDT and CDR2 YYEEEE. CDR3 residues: CASSLDSGTMTGELFF. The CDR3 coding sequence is TGTGCCAGCAGCTTGGATAGTGGCACTATGACCGGGGAGCTGTTTTTT.

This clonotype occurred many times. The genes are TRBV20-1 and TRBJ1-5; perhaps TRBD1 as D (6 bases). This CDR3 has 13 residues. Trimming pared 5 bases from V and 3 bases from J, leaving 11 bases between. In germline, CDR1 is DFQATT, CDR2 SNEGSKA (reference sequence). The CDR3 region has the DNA TGCAGTGCTGGAGGGACACTCAATCAGCCCCAGCATTTT. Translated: CSAGGTLNQPQHF.

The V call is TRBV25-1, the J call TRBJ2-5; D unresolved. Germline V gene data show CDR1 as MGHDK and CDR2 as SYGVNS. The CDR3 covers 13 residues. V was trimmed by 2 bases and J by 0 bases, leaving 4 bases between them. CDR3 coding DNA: TGTGCCAGCAGTGAACAGAACCAAGAGACCCAGTACTTC. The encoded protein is CASSEQNQETQYF.

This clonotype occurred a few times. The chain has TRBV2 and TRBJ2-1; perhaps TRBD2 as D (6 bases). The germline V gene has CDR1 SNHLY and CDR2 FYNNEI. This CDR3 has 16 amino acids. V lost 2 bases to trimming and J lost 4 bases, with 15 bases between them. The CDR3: CASSEFGRGPYNEQFF. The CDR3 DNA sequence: TGTGCCAGCAGTGAATTTGGGCGGGGCCCGTACAATGAGCAGTTCTTC.

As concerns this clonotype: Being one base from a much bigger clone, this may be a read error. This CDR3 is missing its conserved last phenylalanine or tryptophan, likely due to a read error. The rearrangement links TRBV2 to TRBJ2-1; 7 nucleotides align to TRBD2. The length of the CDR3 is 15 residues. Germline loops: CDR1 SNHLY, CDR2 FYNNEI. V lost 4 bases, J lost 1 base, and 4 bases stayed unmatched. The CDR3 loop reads CASSVAGVSYNEQFL. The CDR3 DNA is TGTGCCAGCAGTGTGGCGGGAGTGTCCTACAATGAGCAGTTCCTC.

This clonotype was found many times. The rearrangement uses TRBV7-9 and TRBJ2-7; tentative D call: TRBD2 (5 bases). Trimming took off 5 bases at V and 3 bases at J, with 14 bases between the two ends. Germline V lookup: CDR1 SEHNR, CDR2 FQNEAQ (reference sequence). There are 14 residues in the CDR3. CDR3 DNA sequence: TGTGCCAGCAGCCCGAGGGTTTCTAGCTACGAGCAGTACTTC. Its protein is CASSPRVSSYEQYF. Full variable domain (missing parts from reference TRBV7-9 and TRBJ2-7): DTGVSQNPRHKITKRGQNVTFRCDPISEHNRLYWYRQTLGQGPEFLTYFQNEAQLEKSRLLSDRFSAERPKGSFSTLEIQRTEQGDSAMYLCASSPRVSSYEQYFGPGTRLTVT.

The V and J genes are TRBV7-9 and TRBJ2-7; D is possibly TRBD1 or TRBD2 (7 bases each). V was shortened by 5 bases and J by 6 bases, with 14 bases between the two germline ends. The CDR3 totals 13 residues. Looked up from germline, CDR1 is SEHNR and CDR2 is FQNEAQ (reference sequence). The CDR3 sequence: CASSPGGGGEQYF. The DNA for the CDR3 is TGTGCCAGCAGCCCAGGGGGGGGAGGCGAGCAGTACTTC.

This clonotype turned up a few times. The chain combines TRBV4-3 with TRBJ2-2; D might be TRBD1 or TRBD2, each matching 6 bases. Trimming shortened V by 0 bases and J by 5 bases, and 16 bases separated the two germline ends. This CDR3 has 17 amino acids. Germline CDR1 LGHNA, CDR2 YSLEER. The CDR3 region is CASSQEIPGARTGELFF. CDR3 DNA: TGCGCCAGCAGCCAAGAGATCCCGGGGGCGAGGACCGGGGAGCTGTTTTTT.